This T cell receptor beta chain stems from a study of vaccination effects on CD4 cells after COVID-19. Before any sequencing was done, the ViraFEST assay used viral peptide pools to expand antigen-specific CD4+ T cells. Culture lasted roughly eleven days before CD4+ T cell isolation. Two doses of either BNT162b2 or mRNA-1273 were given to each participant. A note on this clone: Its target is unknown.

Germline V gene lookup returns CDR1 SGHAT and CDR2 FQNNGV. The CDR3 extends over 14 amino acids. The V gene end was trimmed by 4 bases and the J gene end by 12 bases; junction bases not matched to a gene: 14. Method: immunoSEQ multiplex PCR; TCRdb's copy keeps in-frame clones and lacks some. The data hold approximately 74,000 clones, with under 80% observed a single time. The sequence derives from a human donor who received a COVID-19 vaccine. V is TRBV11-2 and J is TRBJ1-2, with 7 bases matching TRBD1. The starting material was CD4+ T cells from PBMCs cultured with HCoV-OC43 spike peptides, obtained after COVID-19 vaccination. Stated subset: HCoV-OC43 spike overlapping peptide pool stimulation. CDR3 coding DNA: TGTGCCAGCAGCTCCGTCCCATTTACAGGGGCTCACACCTTC. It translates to CASSSVPFTGAHTF.